The entry below gives a single T cell receptor (beta chain) sequence along with its context. The antigen it binds to is not known. No base-level quality is on record; no much larger clone is a single base apart. The data are from a study of a mutant IDH1 vaccine in newly diagnosed glioma (TCRdb year 2021). About the full investigation: Vaccination started 4-6 weeks after radiotherapy alone, or was given together with temozolomide cycles in the groups whose treatment included chemotherapy. Prior to enrollment, patients had been given standard therapy consisting of radiotherapy alone, temozolomide alone, or radiochemotherapy with temozolomide, with the combination given to most patients. Peripheral blood samples were drawn at six visits, namely V03 (baseline), V05, V07, V10, V12 and V13. Longitudinal TCRB deep sequencing was performed for approximately 24 treated patients wherever samples were available for exploratory analyses. The week-35 safety follow-up took place at visit V12, and the week-47 end of study took place at visit V13. Of the 32 patients who were treated, around 62% were male and around 38% were female, and the mean age was approximately 40 years. What the study reported, not specific to this receptor: PBMC samples for TCRB deep sequencing were selected based on availability. Immune responses induced by the vaccine were seen in roughly 95% of patients across multiple MHC alleles. The authors noted that analyses of patient blood samples could not be reproduced because of sample limitations. No apparent relationship was observed between pseudoprogression and alterations in the top peripheral T cell clonotypes detected by TCRB sequencing.

Receptor libraries were prepared by the immunoSEQ multiplex PCR assay. Rearranged TCR beta chain sequences were amplified with the hsTCRB Kit following the manufacturer's protocol. An Illumina MiSeq was used to sequence the TCRB libraries. Turning to the authors' computational methods: The proprietary platform of the kit vendor was used for demultiplexing, trimming and gene mapping. Here the immuneACCESS table is served through TCRdb, limited to in-frame sequences with V and J called. Missing clones are a known gap in these copies; in checked studies unresolved V genes cover under half, and the rest lacks a known reason. That table furnishes V, J and clone size, whereas the DNA furnished D and trimming. The sample table records 30,000 to 40,000 clones; 80% to 95% of these occur just once. Together, the top ten hold about 5.5% of the sample. The time point label of this sample denotes: week 47, end of study. A 20-mer mutant IDH1 peptide at 300 micrograms in Montanide made up each vaccine dose, which was injected subcutaneously together with topical imiquimod. Across visits V03 through V10, patients got a total of eight vaccinations, given in weeks 1, 3, 5, 7, 11, 15, 19 and 23. The donors had newly diagnosed IDH1-mutant astrocytomas of WHO grade 3 or 4 that showed loss of nuclear ATRX. The samples were drawn from NOA16, a multicentre, single-arm, open-label phase I trial in Germany that tested a mutant IDH1 peptide vaccine in humans for the first time. Genomic DNA for TCRB sequencing was isolated from EDTA blood with the DNeasy Blood and Tissue Kit.

According to the germline V gene, CDR1 reads SGHRS and CDR2 reads YFSETQ. The CDR3 spans 14 residues, from the cysteine through the phenylalanine. Left in the record is the CDR3 DNA by itself, 42 bases read in frame from the first base. Clipping removes 1 base from V and 4 bases from J, with 3 as the unmatched junction base count. This chain joins TRBV5-1 to TRBJ1-1, with 8 bases in between that match TRBD1. The sequencing here drew on PBMCs, taken from a glioma patient whose treatment included an IDH1 peptide vaccine. The sequence was obtained from a woman aged 40 to 50 with glioma. The CDR3 is CASSLNTGGTEAFF. The DNA sequence is TGCGCCAGCAGCTTGAACACAGGGGGCACTGAAGCTTTCTTT.